Included here is one T cell receptor beta chain sequence, with context. Antigen: not known. Assay used: immunoSEQ multiplex PCR; TCRdb lists only in-frame clones, some missing. The sample includes about 46,000 clones, 81% of them seen just once. These data are taken from a study of T cells in localized non-small cell lung cancer. Study-level findings and limits: The appearance of a median roughly 56 of the top 100 tumor clones was seen in adjacent lung. Only one tumor region went through sequencing, so heterogeneity may still be there. Uninvolved adjacent lung had higher T cell clonality than tumor and all other tissues. Longer overall survival was linked to higher blood T cell density.

The source of this sequence is a man aged 35-69 years with stage III lung adenocarcinoma. The material sequenced was peripheral blood mononuclear cells, taken before any cancer treatment.

CDR3 region: CASSYPRTSGGTDTQYF. The CDR3, as DNA: TGTGCCAGCAGCTACCCGAGGACTAGCGGGGGCACAGATACGCAGTATTTT. V usage is TRBV7-6 and J usage is TRBJ2-3; 12 nucleotides align to TRBD2. The ends lost 4 bases at V and 1 base at J; junction bases unmatched: 6. CDR1 and CDR2 from the germline V gene are SGHVS and FNYEAQ. The CDR3 loop spans 17 amino acids.